This T cell receptor beta chain stems from a study of blood T cell repertoires in COVID-19. Study-level background: T cells, B-cell-depleted T cells, or PBMCs supplied cDNA or gDNA.

The assay was immunoSEQ multiplex PCR, and TCRdb's table has in-frame clones only and misses some. The table has some 270,000 clones, about 85% seen once. In the 2 weeks before study entry, exposed participants met a COVID-19 case, which was PCR-confirmed or clinician-diagnosed. Sequenced: PBMCs or T cells enriched from blood (not recorded which). The clonotype originates from a woman in her fifties or sixties who had been exposed to COVID-19.

The CDR3 DNA follows: TGCGCCAGCCGAATAGTTACGAACACTGAAGCTTTCTTT. It is translated as CASRIVTNTEAFF. The V call is TRBV5-1, the J call TRBJ1-1; D is unresolved. Germline CDR1 is SGHRS and CDR2 is YFSETQ. V was shortened by 7 bases and J by 1 base, with 11 bases between the two germline ends. This CDR3 region has 13 residues.